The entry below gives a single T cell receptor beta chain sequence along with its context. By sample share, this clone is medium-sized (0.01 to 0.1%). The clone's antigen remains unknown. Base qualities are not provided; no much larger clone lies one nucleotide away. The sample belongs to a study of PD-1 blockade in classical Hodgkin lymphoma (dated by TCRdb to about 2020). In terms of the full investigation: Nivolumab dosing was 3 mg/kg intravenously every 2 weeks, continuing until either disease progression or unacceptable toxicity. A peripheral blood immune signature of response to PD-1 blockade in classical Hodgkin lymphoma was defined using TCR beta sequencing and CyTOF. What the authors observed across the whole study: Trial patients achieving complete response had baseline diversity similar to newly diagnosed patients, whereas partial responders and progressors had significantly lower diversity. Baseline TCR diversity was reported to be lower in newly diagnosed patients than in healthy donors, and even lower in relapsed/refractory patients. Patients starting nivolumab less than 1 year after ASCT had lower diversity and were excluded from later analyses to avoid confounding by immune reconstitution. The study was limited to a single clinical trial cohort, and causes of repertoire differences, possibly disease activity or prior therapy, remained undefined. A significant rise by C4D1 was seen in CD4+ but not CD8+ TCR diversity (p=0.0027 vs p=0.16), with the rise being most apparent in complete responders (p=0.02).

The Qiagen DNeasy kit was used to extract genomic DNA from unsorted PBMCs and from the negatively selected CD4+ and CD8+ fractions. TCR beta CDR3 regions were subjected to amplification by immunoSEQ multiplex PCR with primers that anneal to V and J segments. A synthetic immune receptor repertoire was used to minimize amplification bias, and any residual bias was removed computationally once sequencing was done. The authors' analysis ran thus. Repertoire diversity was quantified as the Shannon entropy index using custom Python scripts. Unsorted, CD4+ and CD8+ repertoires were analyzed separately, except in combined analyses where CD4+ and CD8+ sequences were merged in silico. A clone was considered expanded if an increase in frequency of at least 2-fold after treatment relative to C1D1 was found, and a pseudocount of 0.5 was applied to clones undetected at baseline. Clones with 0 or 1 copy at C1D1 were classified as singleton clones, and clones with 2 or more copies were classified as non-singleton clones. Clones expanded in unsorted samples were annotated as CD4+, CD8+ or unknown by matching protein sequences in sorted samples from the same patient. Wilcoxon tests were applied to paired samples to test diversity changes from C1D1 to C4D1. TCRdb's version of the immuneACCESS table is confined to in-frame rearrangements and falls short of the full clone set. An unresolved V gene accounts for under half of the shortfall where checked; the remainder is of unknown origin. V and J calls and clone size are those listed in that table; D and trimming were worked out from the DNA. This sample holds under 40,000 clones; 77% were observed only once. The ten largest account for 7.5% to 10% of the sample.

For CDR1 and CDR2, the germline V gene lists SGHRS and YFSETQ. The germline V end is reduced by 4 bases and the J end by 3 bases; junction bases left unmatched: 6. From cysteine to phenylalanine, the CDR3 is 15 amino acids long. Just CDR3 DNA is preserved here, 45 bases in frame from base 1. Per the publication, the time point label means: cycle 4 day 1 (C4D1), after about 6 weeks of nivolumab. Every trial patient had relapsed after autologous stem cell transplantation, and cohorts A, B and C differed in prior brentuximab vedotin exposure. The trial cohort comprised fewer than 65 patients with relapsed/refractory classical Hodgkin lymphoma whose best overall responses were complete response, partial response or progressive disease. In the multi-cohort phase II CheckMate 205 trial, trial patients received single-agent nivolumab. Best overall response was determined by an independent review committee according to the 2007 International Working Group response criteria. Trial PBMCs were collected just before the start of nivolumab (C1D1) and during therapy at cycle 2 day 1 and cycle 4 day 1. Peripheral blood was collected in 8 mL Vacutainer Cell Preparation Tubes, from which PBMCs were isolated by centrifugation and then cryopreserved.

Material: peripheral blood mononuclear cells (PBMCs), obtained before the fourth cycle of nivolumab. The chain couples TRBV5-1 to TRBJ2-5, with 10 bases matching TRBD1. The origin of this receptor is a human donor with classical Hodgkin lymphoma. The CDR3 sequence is CASSASGTGEETQYF. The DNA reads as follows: TGCGCCAGCAGCGCCTCCGGGACAGGGGAAGAGACCCAGTACTTC. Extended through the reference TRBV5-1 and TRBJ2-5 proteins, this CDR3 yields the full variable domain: KAGVTQTPRYLIKTRGQQVTLSCSPISGHRSVSWYQQTPGQGLQFLFEYFSETQRNKGNFPGRFSGRQFSNSRSEMNVSTLELGDSALYLCASSASGTGEETQYFGPGTRLLVL.